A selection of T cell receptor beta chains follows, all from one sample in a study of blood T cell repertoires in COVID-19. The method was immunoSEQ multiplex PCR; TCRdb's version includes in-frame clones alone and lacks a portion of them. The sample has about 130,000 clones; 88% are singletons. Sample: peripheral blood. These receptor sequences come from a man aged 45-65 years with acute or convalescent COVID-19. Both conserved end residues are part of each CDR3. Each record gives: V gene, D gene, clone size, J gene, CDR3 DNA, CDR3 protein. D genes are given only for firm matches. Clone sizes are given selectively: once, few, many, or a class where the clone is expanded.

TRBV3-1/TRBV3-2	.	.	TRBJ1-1	TGTGCCAGCAGCGCACTGGGGGCCTTGAACACTGAAGCTTTCTTT	CASSALGALNTEAFF
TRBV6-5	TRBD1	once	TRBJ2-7	TGTGCCAGCAGTATGACAGGGGACCTCTACGAGCAGTACTTC	CASSMTGDLYEQYF
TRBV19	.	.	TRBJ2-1	TGTGCCAGTACCTCCTCTCGTGAGCAGTTCTTC	CASTSSREQFF
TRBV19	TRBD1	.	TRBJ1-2	TGTGCCAGTAAAAGCGGACAGGGAGGGGTGCGGAATGGCTACACCTTC	CASKSGQGGVRNGYTF
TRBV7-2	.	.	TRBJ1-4	TGTGCCAGCAGCTTAGACATCGATAATGAAAAACTGTTTTTT	CASSLDIDNEKLFF
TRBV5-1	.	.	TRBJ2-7	TGCGCCAGCAGCCCGGGGGACTGGTACGAGCAGTACTTC	CASSPGDWYEQYF
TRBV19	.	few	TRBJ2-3	TGTGCCAGTAGTATAATACCCGGTATTACGGATACGCAGTATTTT	CASSIIPGITDTQYF
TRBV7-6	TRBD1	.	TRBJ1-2	TGTGCCAGCAGCTTCCGAGAACCACAGGGGGCGCCCCTCTATGGCTACACCTTC	CASSFREPQGAPLYGYTF
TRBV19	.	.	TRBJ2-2	TGTGCCAGTAGTATCCTGACAGGCGGAGAGCTGTTTTTT	CASSILTGGELFF
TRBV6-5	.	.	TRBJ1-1	TGTGCCAGCAGTCAGGTAGGAGGCACTGAAGCTTTCTTT	CASSQVGGTEAFF
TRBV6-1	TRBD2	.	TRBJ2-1	TGTGCCAGCAGCCATAGCGGGAGTCCCTACAATGAGCAGTTCTTC	CASSHSGSPYNEQFF
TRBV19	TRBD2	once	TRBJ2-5	TGTGCCAGTAGTCCAGGGACTAGCCGAATCATCAGGGAGACCCAGTACTTC	CASSPGTSRIIRETQYF
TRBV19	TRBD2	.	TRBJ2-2	TGTGCCAGTACGGAGGGACTAGCGGGGGCCTTTGGTACCGGGGAGCTGTTTTTT	CASTEGLAGAFGTGELFF
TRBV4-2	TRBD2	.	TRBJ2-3	TGTGCCAGCAGCCAAGATCCGCTCCGGGGGGGGACAGATACGCAGTATTTT	CASSQDPLRGGTDTQYF
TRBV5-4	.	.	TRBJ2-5	TGTGCCAGCAGCTCAGCGGATGGGGTGGGGACCCAGTACTTC	CASSSADGVGTQYF
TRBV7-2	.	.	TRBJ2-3	TGTGCCAGCAGCTTACTGGCGGGGCGCAGATTGGCGCAGTATTTT	CASSLLAGRRLAQYF
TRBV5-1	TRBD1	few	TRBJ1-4	TGCGCCAGCAGCCGAACCGGGACAGTTAATGAAAAACTGTTTTTT	CASSRTGTVNEKLFF
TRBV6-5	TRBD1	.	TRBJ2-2	TGTGCCAGCAGTTACTCGACAGGGGCGGAACACGGGGAGCTGTTTTTT	CASSYSTGAEHGELFF
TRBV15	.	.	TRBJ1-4	TGTGCCACCAGGAGGCCCAGTGGGGAAAAACTGTTTTTT	CATRRPSGEKLFF
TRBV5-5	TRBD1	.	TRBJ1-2	TGTGCCAGCACCGGGGAGACAGGGAACTATGGCTACACCTTC	CASTGETGNYGYTF
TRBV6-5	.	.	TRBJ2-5	TGTGCCAGCAGCTTTGGGCTCACCACAGAGACCCAGTACTTC	CASSFGLTTETQYF
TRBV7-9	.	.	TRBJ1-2	TGTGCCAGCAGCCCTCAGGGGCAGGGTTTTGGCTACACCTTC	CASSPQGQGFGYTF
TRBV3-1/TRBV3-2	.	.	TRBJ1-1	TGTGCCAGCAGCCATCCTCTAGGAGGGCATCCTGAAGCTTTCTTT	CASSHPLGGHPEAFF
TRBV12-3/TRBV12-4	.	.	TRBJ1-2	TGTGCCAGCAGTTTCGGGGTTTATGGCTACACCTTC	CASSFGVYGYTF
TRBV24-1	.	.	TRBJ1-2	TGTGCCACCAGTGTCCCCGGTGATTATGGCTACACCTTC	CATSVPGDYGYTF
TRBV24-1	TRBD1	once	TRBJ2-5	TGTGCCACCAGTGACCCGACAGGGGGGGAAGAGACCCAGTACTTC	CATSDPTGGEETQYF
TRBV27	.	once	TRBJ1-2	TGTGCCAGCAGTTTGAATAGGGGCCGGGGCTACACCTTC	CASSLNRGRGYTF
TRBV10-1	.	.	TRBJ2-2	TGCGCCAGCAGCGGCAGGGGCACCGGGGAGCTGTTTTTT	CASSGRGTGELFF
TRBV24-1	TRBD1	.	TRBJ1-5	TGTGCCACCAGTGGGGCAGGACAGGCCGTTGATGAACCCCAGCATTTT	CATSGAGQAVDEPQHF
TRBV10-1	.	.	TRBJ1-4	TGCGCCAGCCTGCCCAGGGTGTTT	CASLPRVF
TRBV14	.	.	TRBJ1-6	TGTGCCAGCAGCCAAAAAAGGGGGGGTTCACCCCTCCACTTT	CASSQKRGGSPLHF
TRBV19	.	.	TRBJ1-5	TGTGCCAGTAGTATCGGAGGAGGCCAGCCCCAGCATTTT	CASSIGGGQPQHF
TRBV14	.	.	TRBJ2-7	TGTGCCAGCACCCCCAGGGGAGTGCACTACGAGCAGTACTTC	CASTPRGVHYEQYF
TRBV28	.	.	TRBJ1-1	TGTGCCAGCACCAAGGGTCGACAGCCGGGGAACACTGAAGCTTTCTTT	CASTKGRQPGNTEAFF
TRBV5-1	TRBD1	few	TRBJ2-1	TGCGCCAGCAGCTTGGAGGGGGCGCATAATGAGCAGTTCTTC	CASSLEGAHNEQFF
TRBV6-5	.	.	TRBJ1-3	TGTGCCAGCAGTTACGACAGGTCCGGAAACACCATATATTTT	CASSYDRSGNTIYF
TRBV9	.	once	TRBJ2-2	TGTGCCAGCAGCGTACCGGGACATTGGAACACCGGGGAGCTGTTTTTT	CASSVPGHWNTGELFF
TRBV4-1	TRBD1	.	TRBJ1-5	TGCGCCAGCAGCTACCAGGGGGGAGGCAATCAGCCCCAGCATTTT	CASSYQGGGNQPQHF
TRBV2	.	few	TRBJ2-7	TGTGCCAGCAGTGATCAGGGTATAGGGTACGAGCAGTACTTC	CASSDQGIGYEQYF
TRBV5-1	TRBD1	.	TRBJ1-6	TGCGCCAGCAGCTCGTATGCCCAGGGGGCCTCACCCCTCCACTTT	CASSSYAQGASPLHF
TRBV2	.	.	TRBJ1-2	TGTGCCAGCAGTGAAATGGGACATAACTATGGCTACACCTTC	CASSEMGHNYGYTF
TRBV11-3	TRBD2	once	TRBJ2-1	TGTGCCAGCAGCCCTAGCGGGAGCGGTTCCTACAATGAGCAGTTCTTC	CASSPSGSGSYNEQFF
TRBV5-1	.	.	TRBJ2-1	TGCGCCAGCAGCGTGAAGCAGGGGACCCTTAATGAGCAGTTCTTC	CASSVKQGTLNEQFF
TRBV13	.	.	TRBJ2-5	TGTGCCAGCAGCCTTGTAGCGGACCGCCAAGAGACCCAGTACTTC	CASSLVADRQETQYF
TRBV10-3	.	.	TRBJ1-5	TGTGCCATCACGGGCAGGGAGGGTCAGCCCCAGCATTTT	CAITGREGQPQHF